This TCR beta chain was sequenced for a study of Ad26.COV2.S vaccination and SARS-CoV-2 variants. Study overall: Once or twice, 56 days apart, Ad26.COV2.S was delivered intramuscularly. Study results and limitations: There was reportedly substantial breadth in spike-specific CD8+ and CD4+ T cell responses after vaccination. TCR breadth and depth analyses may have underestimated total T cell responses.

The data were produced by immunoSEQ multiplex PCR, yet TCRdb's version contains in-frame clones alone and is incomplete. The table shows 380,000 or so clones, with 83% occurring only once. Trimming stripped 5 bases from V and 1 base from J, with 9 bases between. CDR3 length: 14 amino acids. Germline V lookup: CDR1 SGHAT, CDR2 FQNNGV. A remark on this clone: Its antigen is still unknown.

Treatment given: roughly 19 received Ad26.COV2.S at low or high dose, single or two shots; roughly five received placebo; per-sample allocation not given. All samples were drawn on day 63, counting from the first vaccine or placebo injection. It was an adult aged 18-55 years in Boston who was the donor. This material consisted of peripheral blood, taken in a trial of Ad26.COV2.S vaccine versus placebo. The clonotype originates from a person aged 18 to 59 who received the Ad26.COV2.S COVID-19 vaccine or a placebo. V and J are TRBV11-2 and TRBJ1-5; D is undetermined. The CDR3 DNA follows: TGTGCCAGCAGCCCGGGGTTGAGCAATCAGCCCCAGCATTTT. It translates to CASSPGLSNQPQHF.